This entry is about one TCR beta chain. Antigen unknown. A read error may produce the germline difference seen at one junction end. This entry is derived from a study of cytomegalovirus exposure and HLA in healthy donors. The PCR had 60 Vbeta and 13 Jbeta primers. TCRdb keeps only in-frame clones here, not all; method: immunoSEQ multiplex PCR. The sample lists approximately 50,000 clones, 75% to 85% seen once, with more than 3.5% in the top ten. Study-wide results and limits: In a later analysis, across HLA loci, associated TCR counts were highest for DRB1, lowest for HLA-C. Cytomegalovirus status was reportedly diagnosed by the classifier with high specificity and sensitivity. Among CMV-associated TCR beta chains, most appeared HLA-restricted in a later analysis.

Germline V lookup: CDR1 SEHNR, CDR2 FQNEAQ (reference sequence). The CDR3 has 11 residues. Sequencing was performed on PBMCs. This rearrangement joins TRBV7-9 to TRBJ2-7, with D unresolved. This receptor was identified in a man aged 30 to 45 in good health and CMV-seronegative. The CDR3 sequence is CSSSPAYEQYF. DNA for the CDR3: TGTTCCAGCAGCCCTGCCTACGAGCAGTACTTC.